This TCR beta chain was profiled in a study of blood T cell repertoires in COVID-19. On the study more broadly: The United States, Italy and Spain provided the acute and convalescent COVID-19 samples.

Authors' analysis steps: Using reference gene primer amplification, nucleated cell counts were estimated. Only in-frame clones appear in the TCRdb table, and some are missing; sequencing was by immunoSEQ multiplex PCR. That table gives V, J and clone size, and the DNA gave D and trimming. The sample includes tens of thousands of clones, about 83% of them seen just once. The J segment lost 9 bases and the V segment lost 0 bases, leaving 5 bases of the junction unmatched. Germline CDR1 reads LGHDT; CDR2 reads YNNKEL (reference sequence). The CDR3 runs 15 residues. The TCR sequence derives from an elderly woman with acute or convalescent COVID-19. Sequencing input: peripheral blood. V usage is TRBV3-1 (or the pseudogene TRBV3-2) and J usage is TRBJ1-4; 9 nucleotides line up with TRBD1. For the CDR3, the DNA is TGTGCCAGCAGCCAAGAAGGGACAGGGCATAAAAAACTGTTTTTT. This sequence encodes CASSQEGTGHKKLFF.